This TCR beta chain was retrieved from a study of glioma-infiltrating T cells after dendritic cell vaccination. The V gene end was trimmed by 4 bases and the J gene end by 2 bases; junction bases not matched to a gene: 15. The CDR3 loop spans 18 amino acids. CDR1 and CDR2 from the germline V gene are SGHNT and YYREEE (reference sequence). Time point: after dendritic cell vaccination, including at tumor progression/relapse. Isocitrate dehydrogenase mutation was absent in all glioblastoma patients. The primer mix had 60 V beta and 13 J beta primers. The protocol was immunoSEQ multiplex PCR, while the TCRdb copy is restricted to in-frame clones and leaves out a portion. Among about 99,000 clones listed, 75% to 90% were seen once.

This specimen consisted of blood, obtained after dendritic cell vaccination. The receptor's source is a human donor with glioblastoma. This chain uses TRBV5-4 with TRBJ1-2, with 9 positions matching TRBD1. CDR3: CASSPPTGTGKENYGYTF. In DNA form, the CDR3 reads TGTGCCAGCAGCCCCCCGACCGGGACAGGGAAAGAAAACTATGGCTACACCTTC.